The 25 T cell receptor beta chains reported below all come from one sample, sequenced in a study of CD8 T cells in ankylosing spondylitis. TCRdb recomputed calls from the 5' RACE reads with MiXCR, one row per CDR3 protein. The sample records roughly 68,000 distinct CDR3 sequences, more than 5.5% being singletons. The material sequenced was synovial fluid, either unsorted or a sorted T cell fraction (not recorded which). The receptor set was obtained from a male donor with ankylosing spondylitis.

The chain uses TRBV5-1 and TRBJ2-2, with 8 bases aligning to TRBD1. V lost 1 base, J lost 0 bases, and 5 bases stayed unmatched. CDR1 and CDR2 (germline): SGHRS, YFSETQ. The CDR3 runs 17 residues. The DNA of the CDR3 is TGCGCCAGCAGCTTGACGCGGGACAGGACGAACACCGGGGAGCTGTTTTTT. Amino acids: CASSLTRDRTNTGELFF.

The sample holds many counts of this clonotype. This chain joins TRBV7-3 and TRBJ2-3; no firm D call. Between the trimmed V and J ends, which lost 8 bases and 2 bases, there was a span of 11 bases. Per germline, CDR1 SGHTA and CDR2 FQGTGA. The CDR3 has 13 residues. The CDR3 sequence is CASSLTYTDTQYF. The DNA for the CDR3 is TGTGCCAGCTCCCTGACTTACACAGATACGCAGTATTTT.

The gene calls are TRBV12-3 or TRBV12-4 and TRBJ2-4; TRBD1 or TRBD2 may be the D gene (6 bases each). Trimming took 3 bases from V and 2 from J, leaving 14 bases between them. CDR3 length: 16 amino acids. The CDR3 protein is CASSFAGGGPKNIQYF. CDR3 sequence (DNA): TGTGCCAGCAGTTTCGCCGGAGGGGGACCCAAAAACATTCAGTACTTC.

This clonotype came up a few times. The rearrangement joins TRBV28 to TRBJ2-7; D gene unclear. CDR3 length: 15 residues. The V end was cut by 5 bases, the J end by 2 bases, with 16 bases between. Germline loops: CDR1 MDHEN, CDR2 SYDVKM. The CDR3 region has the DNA TGTGCCAGCAGTCCTACCTTAGCTGACACCTACGAGCAGTACTTC. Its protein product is CASSPTLADTYEQYF.

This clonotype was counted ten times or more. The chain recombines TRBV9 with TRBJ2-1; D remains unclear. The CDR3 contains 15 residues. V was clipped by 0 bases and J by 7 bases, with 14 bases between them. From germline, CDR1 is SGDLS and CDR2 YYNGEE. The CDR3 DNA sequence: TGTGCCAGCAGCGTAGTCGGAGACTTGAGAAATGAGCAGTTCTTC. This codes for CASSVVGDLRNEQFF.

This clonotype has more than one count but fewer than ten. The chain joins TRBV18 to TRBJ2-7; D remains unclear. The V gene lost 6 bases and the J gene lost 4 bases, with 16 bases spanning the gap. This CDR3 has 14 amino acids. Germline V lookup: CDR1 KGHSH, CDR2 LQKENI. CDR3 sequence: CASSPVRNYYEQYF. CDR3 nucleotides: TGTGCCAGCTCCCCCGTGCGGAACTATTACGAGCAGTACTTC.

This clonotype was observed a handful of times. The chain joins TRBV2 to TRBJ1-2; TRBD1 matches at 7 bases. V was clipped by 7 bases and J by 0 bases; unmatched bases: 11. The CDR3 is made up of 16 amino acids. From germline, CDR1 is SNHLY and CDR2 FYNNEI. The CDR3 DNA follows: TGTGCCAGCACCAGAAGGGGGCTCGAGTCTAACTATGGCTACACCTTC. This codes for CASTRRGLESNYGYTF. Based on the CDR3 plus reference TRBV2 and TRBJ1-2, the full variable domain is EPEVTQTPSHQVTQMGQEVILRCVPISNHLYFYWYRQILGQKVEFLVSFYNNEISEKSEIFDDQFSVERPDGSNFTLKIRSTKLEDSAMYFCASTRRGLESNYGYTFGSGTRLTVV.

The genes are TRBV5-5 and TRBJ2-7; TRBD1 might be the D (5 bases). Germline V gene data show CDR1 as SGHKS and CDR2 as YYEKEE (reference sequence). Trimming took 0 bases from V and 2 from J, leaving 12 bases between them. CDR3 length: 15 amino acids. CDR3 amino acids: CASSLGQLLPYEQYF. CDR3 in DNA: TGTGCCAGCAGCTTGGGACAGCTACTACCCTACGAGCAGTACTTC.

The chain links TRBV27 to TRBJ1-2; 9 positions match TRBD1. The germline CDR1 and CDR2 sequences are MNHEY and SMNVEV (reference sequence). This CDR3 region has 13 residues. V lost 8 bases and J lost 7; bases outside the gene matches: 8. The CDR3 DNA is TGTGCCAGCGGGACAGGGAGGAAGATTGGCTACACCTTC. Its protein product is CASGTGRKIGYTF.

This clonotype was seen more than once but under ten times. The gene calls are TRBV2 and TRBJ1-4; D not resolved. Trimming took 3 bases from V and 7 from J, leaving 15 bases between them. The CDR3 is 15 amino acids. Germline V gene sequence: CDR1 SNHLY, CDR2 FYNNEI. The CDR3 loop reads CASSDRRLEFEKLFF. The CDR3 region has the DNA TGTGCCAGCAGTGATAGGAGACTCGAGTTTGAAAAACTGTTTTTT.

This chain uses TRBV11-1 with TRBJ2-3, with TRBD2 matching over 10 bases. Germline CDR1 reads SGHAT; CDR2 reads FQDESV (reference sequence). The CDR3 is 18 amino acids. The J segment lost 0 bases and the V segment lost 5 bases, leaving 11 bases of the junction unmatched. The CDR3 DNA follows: TGTGCCAGCAGCCCCCGGACTAGCGGCACTTATAGCACAGATACGCAGTATTTT. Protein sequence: CASSPRTSGTYSTDTQYF.

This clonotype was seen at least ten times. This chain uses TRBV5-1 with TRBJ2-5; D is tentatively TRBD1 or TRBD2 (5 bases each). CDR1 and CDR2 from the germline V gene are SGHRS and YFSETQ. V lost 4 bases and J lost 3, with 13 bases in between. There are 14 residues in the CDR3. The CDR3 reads CASSARDVKETQYF. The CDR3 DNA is TGCGCCAGCAGCGCGAGGGACGTTAAAGAGACCCAGTACTTC.

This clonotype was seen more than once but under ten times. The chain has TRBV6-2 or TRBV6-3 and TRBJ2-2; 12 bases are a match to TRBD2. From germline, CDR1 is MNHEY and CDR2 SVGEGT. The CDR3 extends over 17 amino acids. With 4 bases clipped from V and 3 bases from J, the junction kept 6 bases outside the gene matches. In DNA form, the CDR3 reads TGTGCCAGCAGTTCTAGCGGGAGGGCCCGGGACACCGGGGAGCTGTTTTTT. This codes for CASSSSGRARDTGELFF.

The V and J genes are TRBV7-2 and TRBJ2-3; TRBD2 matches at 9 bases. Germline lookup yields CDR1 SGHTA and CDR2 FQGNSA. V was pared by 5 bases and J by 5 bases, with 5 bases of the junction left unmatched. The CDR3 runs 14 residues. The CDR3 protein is CASSPLAGEDTQYF. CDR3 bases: TGTGCCAGCAGCCCGTTAGCGGGAGAAGATACGCAGTATTTT.

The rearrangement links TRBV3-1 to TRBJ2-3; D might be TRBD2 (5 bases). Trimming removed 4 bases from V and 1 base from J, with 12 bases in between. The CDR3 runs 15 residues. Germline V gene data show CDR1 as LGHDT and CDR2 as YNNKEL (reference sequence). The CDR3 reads CASSRLDGGTDTQYF. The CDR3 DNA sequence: TGTGCCAGCAGCCGCCTAGACGGGGGCACAGATACGCAGTATTTT.

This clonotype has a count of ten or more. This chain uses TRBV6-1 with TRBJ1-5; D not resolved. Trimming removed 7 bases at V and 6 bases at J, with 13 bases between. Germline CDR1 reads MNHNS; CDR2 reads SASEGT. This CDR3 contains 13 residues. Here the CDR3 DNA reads TGTGCCAGCACTCAATTGGAGGCTCAGCCCCAGCATTTT. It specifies CASTQLEAQPQHF.

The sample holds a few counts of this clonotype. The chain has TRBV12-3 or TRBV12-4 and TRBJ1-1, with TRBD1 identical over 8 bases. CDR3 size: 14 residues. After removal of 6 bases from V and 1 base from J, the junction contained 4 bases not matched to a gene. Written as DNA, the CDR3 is TGTGCCAGCAGACAGGGGGGGGGGAACACTGAAGCTTTCTTT. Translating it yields CASRQGGGNTEAFF.

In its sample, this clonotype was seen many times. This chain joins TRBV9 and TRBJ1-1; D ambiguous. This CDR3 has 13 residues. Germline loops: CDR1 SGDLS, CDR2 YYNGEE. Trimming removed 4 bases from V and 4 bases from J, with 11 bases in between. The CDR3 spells CASSFQMSTEAFF. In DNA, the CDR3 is TGTGCCAGCAGCTTCCAGATGTCCACTGAAGCTTTCTTT.

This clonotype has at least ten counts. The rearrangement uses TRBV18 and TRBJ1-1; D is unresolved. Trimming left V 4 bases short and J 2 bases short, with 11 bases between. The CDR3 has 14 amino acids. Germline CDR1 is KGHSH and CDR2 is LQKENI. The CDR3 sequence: CASSRQSQNTEAFF. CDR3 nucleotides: TGTGCCAGCTCACGGCAGAGTCAAAACACTGAAGCTTTCTTT.

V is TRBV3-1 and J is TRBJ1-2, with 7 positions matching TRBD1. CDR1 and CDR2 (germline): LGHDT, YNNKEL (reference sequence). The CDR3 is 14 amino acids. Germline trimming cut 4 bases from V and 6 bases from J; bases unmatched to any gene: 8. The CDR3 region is CASSRGDRVHGYTF. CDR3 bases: TGTGCCAGCAGCCGAGGAGACAGGGTCCATGGCTACACCTTC.

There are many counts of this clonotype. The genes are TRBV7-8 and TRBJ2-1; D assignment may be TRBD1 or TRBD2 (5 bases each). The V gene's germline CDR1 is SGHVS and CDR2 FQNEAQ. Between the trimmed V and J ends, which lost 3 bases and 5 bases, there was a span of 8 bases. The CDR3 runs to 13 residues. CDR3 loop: CASSFGTNNEQFF. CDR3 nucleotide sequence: TGTGCCAGCAGCTTTGGGACCAACAATGAGCAGTTCTTC.

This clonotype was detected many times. The CDR3 is CASSLEGRVSFF. The DNA of the CDR3 is TGTGCCAGCAGTTTAGAGGGGAGGGTGTCTTTCTTT. The rearrangement links TRBV12-3 or TRBV12-4 to TRBJ1-1, with a weak D call TRBD1 (5 bases). The CDR3 has 12 amino acids. Trimming pared 1 base from V and 12 bases from J, leaving 12 bases between.

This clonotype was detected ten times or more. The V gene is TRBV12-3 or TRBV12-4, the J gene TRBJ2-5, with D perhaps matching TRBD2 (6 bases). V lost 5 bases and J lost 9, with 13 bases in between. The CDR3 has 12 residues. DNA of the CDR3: TGTGCCAGCAGTCTTGTGGGGGAGGCCCAGTACTTC. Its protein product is CASSLVGEAQYF.

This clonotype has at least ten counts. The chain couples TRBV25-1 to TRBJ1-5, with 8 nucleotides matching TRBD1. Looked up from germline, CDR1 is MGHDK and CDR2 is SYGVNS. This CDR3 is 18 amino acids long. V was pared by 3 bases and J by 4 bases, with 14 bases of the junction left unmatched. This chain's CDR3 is CASSDLDRDRRFNQPQHF. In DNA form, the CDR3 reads TGTGCCAGCAGTGACCTCGACAGGGACAGGAGGTTTAATCAGCCCCAGCATTTT. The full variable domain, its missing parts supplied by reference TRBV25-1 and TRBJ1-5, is EADIYQTPRYLVIGTGKKITLECSQTMGHDKMYWYQQDPGMELHLIHYSYGVNSTEKGDLSSESTVSRIRTEHFPLTLESARPSHTSQYLCASSDLDRDRRFNQPQHFGDGTRLSIL.

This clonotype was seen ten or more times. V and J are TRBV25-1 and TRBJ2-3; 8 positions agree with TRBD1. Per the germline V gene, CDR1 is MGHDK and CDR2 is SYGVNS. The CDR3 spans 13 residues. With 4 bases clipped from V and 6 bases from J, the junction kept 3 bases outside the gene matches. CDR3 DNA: TGTGCCAGCAGTGGACAGGGGAGGGATACGCAGTATTTT. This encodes CASSGQGRDTQYF.